The 18 T cell receptor beta chains below were found in one sample sequenced in a study of regulatory T cells in long-lasting Graves disease. Time point denoted: newly diagnosed GD, antithyroid drugs for less than 3 months. After RNA was extracted from PBMCs, the TCR library was made from it. HTBI primers from iRepertoire and Arm-PCR of CDR3 regions yielded the TCR beta libraries. Via MiXCR, TCRdb re-called the multiplex PCR reads, giving one row per CDR3 protein. This sample has more than 300,000 distinct CDR3 sequences, with around 15% found just once. This material consisted of peripheral blood mononuclear cells (PBMCs), taken at new diagnosis, from a patient treated with antithyroid drugs. The origin of the receptors is a female donor with Graves disease.

The table lists this clonotype with many counts. J is TRBJ2-7 and V is TRBV13; maybe TRBD1 (5 bases). Germline-derived CDR1 and CDR2 are PRHDT and FYEKMQ (reference sequence). V lost 5 bases to trimming and J lost 1 base, with 9 bases between them. This CDR3 spans 13 amino acids. The CDR3 DNA is TGTGCCAGCAGCCTCCAGGGTTCCTACGAGCAGTACTTC. This encodes CASSLQGSYEQYF.

This clonotype was counted ten times or more. The chain couples TRBV18 to TRBJ2-5; D might be TRBD2 (6 bases). V lost 8 bases, J lost 5 bases, and 15 bases lay in between. This CDR3 comprises 13 residues. Per the germline V gene, CDR1 is KGHSH and CDR2 is LQKENI. CDR3 sequence: CASSPPGGETQYF. The CDR3 DNA reads TGTGCCAGCAGCCCCCCCGGAGGGGAGACCCAGTACTTC.

There are many counts of this clonotype. The CDR3 loop reads CAISDYQGSSYNEQFF. As DNA, the CDR3 is TGTGCCATCAGTGATTACCAGGGAAGCTCCTACAATGAGCAGTTCTTC. The chain carries TRBV10-3 and TRBJ2-1; D perhaps matches TRBD1 (5 bases). V gave up 3 bases and J gave up 0 bases, with 12 bases separating them. CDR1 is ENHRY, CDR2 SYGVKD, per germline. CDR3 length: 16 amino acids.

This clonotype was observed many times. The CDR3 DNA reads TGTGCCAGCAGCTTACCGCTAGCGGGAGGTACAGATACGCAGTATTTT. Its translation is CASSLPLAGGTDTQYF. This chain uses TRBV7-2 with TRBJ2-3, with 11 bases that match TRBD2. J was trimmed by 3 bases and V by 2 bases; bases with no gene match: 4. The CDR3 has 16 amino acids. The germline gives CDR1 SGHTA, CDR2 FQGNSA.

This clonotype was detected many times. CDR3 in amino acids: CASSLVVSGQGPVGYTF. The DNA for the CDR3 is TGTGCCAGCAGTTTAGTCGTCTCGGGACAGGGACCGGTTGGCTACACCTTC. This chain connects TRBV12-3 or TRBV12-4 to TRBJ1-2, with 9 nucleotides matching TRBD1. The CDR3 runs 17 residues. V lost 1 base and J lost 7; bases outside the gene matches: 13.

In its sample, this clonotype was seen many times. The CDR3 sequence is CASSYGGEQYF. The CDR3 DNA sequence: TGTGCCAGCAGCTACGGGGGGGAGCAGTACTTC. V is TRBV7-2 and J is TRBJ2-7; TRBD2 matches at 7 bases. The CDR3 is made up of 11 amino acids. Trimming cost V 4 bases and J 7 bases; bases outside gene matches: 1. Germline loops: CDR1 SGHTA, CDR2 FQGNSA.

This clonotype was recorded at least ten times. The chain uses TRBV12-3 or TRBV12-4 and TRBJ1-2; D may be TRBD1 (6 bases). The CDR3 spans 15 residues. V gave up 7 bases and J gave up 1 base, with 16 bases separating them. CDR3 nucleotides: TGTGCCAGCAACGCCGGGACAAGCCTTAACTATGGCTACACCTTC. This sequence encodes CASNAGTSLNYGYTF.

The sample holds a few counts of this clonotype. V usage is TRBV9 and J usage is TRBJ1-2; D uncertain. The V end lost 0 bases, the J end lost 6 bases, and 15 bases lay between the germline ends. CDR3 length: 15 residues. CDR1 and CDR2 (germline): SGDLS, YYNGEE. DNA for the CDR3: TGTGCCAGCAGCGTAGGGACTCCCTCCCCGCATGGCTACACCTTC. Residues: CASSVGTPSPHGYTF.

This clonotype occurred once. The rearrangement uses TRBV27 and TRBJ2-1, with 8 bases fitting TRBD2. The germline V gene encodes CDR1 MNHEY and CDR2 SMNVEV (reference sequence). With V trimmed by 1 base and J by 5 bases, 4 bases remained unmatched. This CDR3 spans 15 amino acids. The CDR3 DNA reads TGTGCCAGCAGTTTATGGGTAGCGGGACACAATGAGCAGTTCTTC. This codes for CASSLWVAGHNEQFF.

This clonotype showed up many times. The chain recombines TRBV30 with TRBJ1-1; D is unresolved. CDR1 is GTSNPN and CDR2 is SVGIG in the germline V gene (reference sequence). Trimming stripped 8 bases from V and 1 base from J, with 8 bases between. This CDR3 has 11 residues. The CDR3 loop is CAGKKNTEAFF. The CDR3, as DNA: TGTGCCGGGAAAAAGAACACTGAAGCTTTCTTT.

This clonotype was seen at least ten times. The chain couples TRBV12-3 or TRBV12-4 to TRBJ1-6; maybe TRBD1 (5 bases). The CDR3 runs 11 residues. Trimming shortened V by 1 base and J by 16 bases, and 8 bases separated the two germline ends. CDR3 DNA sequence: TGTGCCAGCAGTTTAGGACAGTCTCTCCACTTT. This gives the protein CASSLGQSLHF.

At least ten counts were recorded for this clonotype. This sequence joins TRBV11-1 and TRBJ2-7; D is ambiguous. Germline values: CDR1 SGHAT, CDR2 FQDESV (reference sequence). V was pared by 5 bases and J by 3 bases, with 11 bases between. The CDR3 consists of 13 residues. The CDR3, as DNA: TGTGCCAGCAGCCTAGGCCACAACTACGAGCAGTACTTC. Its translation is CASSLGHNYEQYF.

Of note for this clonotype: A much larger clonotype is one base distant, so this may be a read error. This chain connects TRBV11-3 to TRBJ2-2; no clear D gene. CDR1 SGHNT and CDR2 YENEEA come from the germline V gene. The CDR3 length is 11 residues. V lost 8 bases, J lost 6 bases, and 7 bases lay in between. The CDR3 DNA reads TGTGCCAGCCGGAAGGCCGGGGAGCTGTTTTTT. As protein: CASRKAGELFF.

The sample holds many counts of this clonotype. The V gene is TRBV20-1, the J gene TRBJ2-2; 8 bases map to TRBD1. The CDR3 consists of 15 residues. V was clipped by 2 bases and J by 8 bases; unmatched bases: 10. The germline V gene has CDR1 DFQATT and CDR2 SNEGSKA (reference sequence). The CDR3 region has the DNA TGCAGTGCTAGACAGGGGGCGATTACACGGGGGGAGCTGTTTTTT. Translated, it gives CSARQGAITRGELFF.

This clonotype has ten or more counts. The chain couples TRBV4-2 to TRBJ2-1; D unclear. V was trimmed by 0 bases and J by 6 bases, leaving 12 bases between them. CDR1 LGHNA and CDR2 YNFKEQ come from the germline V gene. The CDR3 extends over 15 amino acids. The DNA of the CDR3 is TGTGCCAGCAGCCAAGAGGCGGCTAGACTCAATGAGCAGTTCTTC. Translated, it gives CASSQEAARLNEQFF.

This clonotype occurred a few times. The chain has TRBV25-1 and TRBJ2-1, with 8 bases identical to TRBD2. Germline assignment: CDR1 MGHDK and CDR2 SYGVNS. V was clipped by 8 bases and J by 8 bases; unmatched bases: 8. The CDR3 is 13 amino acids. CDR3 DNA: TGTGCCAGCGGACCGGGACTAGACGATGAGCAGTTCTTC. This encodes CASGPGLDDEQFF.

In its sample, this clonotype was seen many times. The junction departs from the called germline gene at one end, perhaps through a read error. This chain uses TRBV7-9 with TRBJ2-7; TRBD2 matches 11 bases. The CDR3 covers 13 residues. CDR1 and CDR2 from the germline V gene are SEHNR and FQNEAQ (reference sequence). The CDR3 spells CASSLAGGDEQYF. The CDR3 coding sequence is TGTGCCAGCAGTTTAGCGGGGGGGGACGAGCAGTACTTC.

This clonotype was found many times. The genes are TRBV18 and TRBJ1-1, with D perhaps TRBD1 (5 bases). Germline CDR1 KGHSH, CDR2 LQKENI. V was cut by 6 bases and J by 1 base, with 9 bases left in between. This CDR3 contains 13 residues. The chain's CDR3 is CASSGTQNTEAFF. For the CDR3, the DNA is TGTGCCAGCTCCGGGACGCAGAACACTGAAGCTTTCTTT. Full variable domain (rest looked up from reference TRBV18 and TRBJ1-1): NAGVMQNPRHLVRRRGQEARLRCSPMKGHSHVYWYRQLPEEGLKFMVYLQKENIIDESGMPKERFSAEFPKEGPSILRIQQVVRGDSAAYFCASSGTQNTEAFFGQGTRLTVV.